This record concerns one TCR beta chain sequence. The target antigen is unknown. The data are from a study of radiation and T cells in renal cell carcinoma. Only in-frame clones appear in the TCRdb table, and some are missing; sequencing was by immunoSEQ multiplex PCR. The repertoire holds about 16,000 clones, with roughly 60% as singletons. Germline loops: CDR1 MNHNY, CDR2 SVGAGI (reference sequence). Trimming cost V 7 bases and J 6 bases; bases outside gene matches: 11. CDR3 size: 16 residues. This sample's treatment: treatment-naive control, cytoreductive nephrectomy. Study findings and constraints: Irradiated tumors had higher TCR clonality than control tumors.

V usage is TRBV6-6 and J usage is TRBJ2-1; 11 bases are shared with TRBD2. The starting material was tumor tissue, obtained from a patient whose treatment was nephrectomy without radiotherapy. The origin of this receptor is a man aged 40-49 years with renal cell carcinoma. CDR3 amino acids: CASTLGSGGARNEQFF. In DNA, the CDR3 is TGTGCCAGCACCCTCGGTAGCGGGGGGGCACGCAATGAGCAGTTCTTC.